The rows below give T cell receptor beta chains drawn from one sample of a study of blood T cell repertoires in COVID-19. Here immunoSEQ multiplex PCR was the method, and the copy in TCRdb shows in-frame clones only, minus some. The profile shows fewer than 300,000 clones, more than 70% of them singletons. Sequences were obtained from PBMCs or T cells enriched from blood (not recorded which). The receptor source for this set is a woman aged 40 to 50 with acute COVID-19. Each CDR3 is given with its conserved first and last residue. The D gene is left open where the match is weak. Size tells how often a clone was seen (once, few, many) or the class of an expanded clone, and some rows leave it out.

NA	NA	TRBJ1-1	TRBV4-1	14	CASSQDRANTEAFF	TGCGCCAGCAGCCAAGACAGGGCGAACACTGAAGCTTTCTTT
TRBD2	NA	TRBJ2-3	TRBV3-1/TRBV3-2	16	CASSHQKRDGTDTQYF	TGTGCCAGCAGCCATCAGAAGCGGGACGGTACAGATACGCAGTATTTT
TRBD1	NA	TRBJ1-2	TRBV9	14	CASSEEGQAYGYTF	TGTGCCAGCAGCGAGGAGGGACAGGCCTATGGCTACACCTTC
NA	NA	TRBJ1-5	TRBV11-2	15	CASSEGGAVDQPQHF	TGTGCCAGCAGCGAGGGGGGGGCGGTCGATCAGCCCCAGCATTTT
NA	NA	TRBJ1-6	TRBV19	12	CASSVLNSPLHF	TGTGCCAGTAGTGTCCTTAATTCACCCCTCCACTTT
TRBD1	NA	TRBJ2-3	TRBV7-9	15	CASSLGQGAEDTQYF	TGTGCCAGCAGCTTGGGACAGGGGGCTGAAGATACGCAGTATTTT
NA	many	TRBJ2-3	TRBV4-3	16	CASSQYRGRGGDTQYF	TGCGCCAGCAGCCAATACAGGGGACGGGGAGGAGATACGCAGTATTTT
NA	NA	TRBJ2-7	TRBV10-2	14	CASSDSHGGYEQYF	TGCGCCAGCAGTGATTCACACGGGGGCTACGAGCAGTACTTC
TRBD2	NA	TRBJ2-3	TRBV5-1	16	CASSLGSGRGADTQYF	TGCGCCAGCAGCTTGGGTAGCGGGAGGGGCGCAGATACGCAGTATTTT
TRBD1	NA	TRBJ2-3	TRBV6-2/TRBV6-3	16	CASSYADRSSTDTQYF	TGTGCCAGCAGTTACGCGGACAGGTCTAGCACAGATACGCAGTATTTT
TRBD1	NA	TRBJ2-3	TRBV24-1	15	CATGTGTSSTDTQYF	TGTGCCACCGGGACAGGGACCTCTAGCACAGATACGCAGTATTTT
TRBD1	NA	TRBJ1-4	TRBV6-5	14	CASRGQAFVEKLFF	TGTGCCAGCAGGGGACAGGCGTTTGTGGAAAAACTGTTTTTT
NA	NA	TRBJ1-3	TRBV24-1	18	CATSDLVPQEISGNTIYF	TGTGCCACCAGTGATTTGGTTCCCCAGGAAATCTCTGGAAACACCATATATTTT
TRBD1	few	TRBJ1-4	TRBV7-9	14	CASIADRGNEKLFF	TGTGCCAGCATCGCCGACAGGGGAAACGAAAAACTGTTTTTT
NA	NA	TRBJ1-5	TRBV9	15	CASSVDGHSNQPQHF	TGTGCCAGCAGCGTAGATGGGCACAGCAATCAGCCCCAGCATTTT
NA	NA	TRBJ1-1	TRBV7-9	13	CASSLVSGTEAFF	TGTGCCAGCAGCTTAGTATCCGGCACTGAAGCTTTCTTT
TRBD2	NA	TRBJ2-1	TRBV24-1	17	CATTGTSGSSYPSEQFF	TGTGCCACCACAGGGACTAGCGGGAGTTCGTACCCCAGTGAGCAGTTCTTC
TRBD1	once	TRBJ2-3	TRBV18	19	CASSPPGQGVPISWDTQYF	TGTGCCAGCTCACCACCGGGACAGGGGGTCCCAATCTCTTGGGATACGCAGTATTTT
NA	NA	TRBJ1-2	TRBV12-5	15	CASGLGLTGYYGYTF	TGTGCTAGTGGTTTGGGTCTGACAGGTTACTATGGCTACACCTTC
NA	NA	TRBJ1-1	TRBV5-1	13	CASSLQGNTEAFF	TGCGCCAGCAGCCTCCAGGGGAACACTGAAGCTTTCTTT
TRBD1	NA	TRBJ1-5	TRBV19	18	CASSIFLMAGGVGQPQHF	TGTGCCAGTAGTATATTTTTAATGGCAGGGGGAGTTGGACAGCCCCAGCATTTT
NA	NA	TRBJ1-5	TRBV7-2	13	CASSTSVLVPQHF	TGTGCCAGCAGCACCTCGGTTCTAGTGCCCCAGCATTTT
NA	NA	TRBJ1-1	TRBV5-1	13	CASKVRADTEAFF	TGCGCCAGCAAGGTCAGGGCGGACACTGAAGCTTTCTTT
TRBD1	NA	TRBJ2-2	TRBV30	18	CAWSPRQTGTANTGELFF	TGTGCCTGGAGTCCCCGACAAACCGGGACAGCGAACACCGGGGAGCTGTTTTTT
NA	NA	TRBJ2-3	TRBV9	19	CASSINRGPGLGGTDTQYF	TGTGCCAGCAGCATTAACAGGGGGCCGGGACTAGGGGGCACAGATACGCAGTATTTT
TRBD1	NA	TRBJ1-1	TRBV5-6	15	CASSFWTGMNTEAFF	TGTGCCAGCAGCTTTTGGACAGGCATGAACACTGAAGCTTTCTTT
NA	NA	TRBJ2-3	TRBV9	14	CASSETSSTDTQYF	TGTGCCAGCAGCGAAACTAGCAGCACAGATACGCAGTATTTT